This is a list of T cell receptor beta chains from one sample in a study of long-term antiretroviral therapy in people with HIV. TCRdb's table, derived via immunoSEQ multiplex PCR, lists solely in-frame clones and lacks some. The profile shows about 30,000 clones, less than 85% of them singletons. The sample here was unsorted PBMCs, taken 0.3 years after starting antiretroviral therapy. These receptors came from a man aged 35-49 years with HIV. Each CDR3 is given without its conserved first and last residue.

V	J	CDR3
TRBV5-6	TRBJ2-5	ASSPGRGRQETQY
TRBV5-1	TRBJ2-7	ASSLAQGPYEQY
TRBV7-2	TRBJ1-5	ASSSWAVEPQH
TRBV6-1	TRBJ2-7	ASSEDADSYEQY
TRBV4-3	TRBJ2-7	AAGTGDSYEQY
TRBV6-6	TRBJ2-1	ASSYSMWDEQF
TRBV7-2	TRBJ1-5	ASSLGLGQPQH
TRBV5-4	TRBJ1-1	ASSGWGNTEAF
TRBV5-4	TRBJ2-3	ASSLDGHNTDTQY
TRBV10-1	TRBJ2-2	ASNQQGKRELF
TRBV6-5	TRBJ1-2	ASSYSTGRGYT
TRBV11-2	TRBJ2-2	ASSRDREGTGELF
TRBV11-2	TRBJ2-7	ASSPFSRGVSYEQY
TRBV9	TRBJ1-2	ASSVGTAGEGYT
TRBV2	TRBJ1-2	ASRGARIGYGYT
TRBV6-5	TRBJ1-5	ASRRDRNNQPQH
TRBV6-5	TRBJ1-2	ASSYGVRAHRYT